This T cell receptor (beta chain) stems from a study of T cells in Graves' hyperthyroidism and ophthalmopathy. Graves' hyperthyroidism is called stable when ophthalmopathy does not progress within 18 months. Recently diagnosed hyperthyroidism of less than 2 months' duration affected patients aged 18 to 65. Diagnostic decisions used clinical symptoms, serum thyroxine and TRAb, thyroid ultrasound and orbital computed tomography. The authors took PBMCs from roughly 9.5 ml fresh peripheral blood. Template material for amplifying TCR beta CDR3 regions consisted of RNA transcripts. HTBI primers were employed in a first-round RT-PCR of the TCR CDR3. Each CDR3 protein gets one entry after TCRdb re-called the multiplex PCR reads with MiXCR. The data contain a few hundred thousand distinct CDR3 sequences, around 16% of them seen just once; the ten biggest clones take up under 7.5%. This clonotype has a handful of counts.

This CDR3 comprises 17 residues. Germline assignment: CDR1 LGHNA and CDR2 YSLEER. With 2 bases clipped from V and 8 bases from J, the junction kept 11 bases outside the gene matches. Sequencing was done on a sample of blood. This receptor was identified in a woman under 40 with Graves' hyperthyroidism. The chain is built from TRBV4-3 and TRBJ2-1; TRBD2 agrees at 11 bases. The CDR3 DNA sequence: TGCGCCAGCAGCCAACTTAGGAGGACTAGCGGGTCCGATGAGCAGTTCTTC. Residues: CASSQLRRTSGSDEQFF.